One T cell receptor (beta chain) is described in this entry. This sample stems from a study of technical replicates of blood from a handful of donors. The ends lost 4 bases at V and 2 bases at J; junction bases unmatched: 2. The CDR3 extends over 15 amino acids. The germline CDR1 and CDR2 sequences are LGHNA and YNFKEQ. Generated by immunoSEQ multiplex PCR, the TCRdb table keeps only in-frame clones and is missing some. The sample includes about 70,000 clones, about nine tenths of them seen just once. The sequence came from a human donor in good health. The specimen was T cells isolated from PBMCs. The chain uses TRBV4-2 and TRBJ2-7, with TRBD2 matching 13 bases. In nucleotides, the CDR3 is TGTGCCAGCAGCCCGGGACTAGCGGGGACCTACGAGCAGTACTTC. Encoded protein: CASSPGLAGTYEQYF.